Detailed here is one T cell receptor (beta chain). The data stem from a study of blood T cell repertoires in COVID-19. On the study more broadly: Samples representing acute and convalescent COVID-19 were sourced from the United States, Italy and Spain. The analysed material was cDNA or gDNA that came from T cells, B-cell-depleted T cells, or PBMCs.

Per germline, CDR1 SGDLS and CDR2 YYNGEE. Trimming left V 1 base short and J 7 bases short, with 11 bases between. The CDR3 contains 14 residues. As handled by the study authors: Reference gene primer amplification yielded estimated nucleated cell counts. Produced via immunoSEQ multiplex PCR; TCRdb's table is partial and in-frame only. The V and J calls and clone size were taken over from that table, and D and trimming were inferred from the DNA. The table lists 250,000 to 350,000 clones, 70% to 90% of them singletons. The V call is TRBV9, the J call TRBJ1-4; no firm D call. This clonotype was sampled from a woman between 50 and 59 years old with active or convalescent COVID-19. Sequences were obtained from peripheral blood. This CDR3 reads CASSVRSPGEKLFF. The CDR3 DNA follows: TGTGCCAGCAGCGTACGATCTCCGGGTGAAAAACTGTTTTTT.